This T cell receptor beta chain was sequenced during a study of T cells after yellow fever vaccination. CDR3 length: 12 residues. V was trimmed by 6 bases and J by 6 bases, leaving 11 bases between them. Germline V CDR1 and CDR2: MNHNY, SVGAGI (reference sequence). TCRdb reanalysed the 5' RACE reads using MiXCR and keeps one entry per CDR3 protein. The sample lists a few hundred thousand distinct CDR3 sequences; approximately 3.8% were seen once. Many counts were recorded for this clonotype. The V gene is TRBV6-6, the J gene TRBJ1-2; possible D gene TRBD1, 5 bases. The receptor's source is a man between 18 and 29 years old who received the YFV17D yellow fever vaccine. Sequencing was performed on PBMCs, taken on the day of the yellow fever booster vaccination. CDR3 in amino acids: CASRRDGDGYTF. The CDR3 nucleotides read TGTGCCAGCAGGAGGGACGGTGATGGCTACACCTTC.